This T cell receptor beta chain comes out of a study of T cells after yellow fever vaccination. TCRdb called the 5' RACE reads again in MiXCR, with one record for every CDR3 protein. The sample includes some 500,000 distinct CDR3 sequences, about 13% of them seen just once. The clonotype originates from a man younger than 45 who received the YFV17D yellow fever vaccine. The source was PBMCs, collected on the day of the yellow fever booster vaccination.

The CDR3 is CASSSGSGSFVVTQYF. Here the CDR3 DNA reads TGTGCCAGCAGTTCGGGTAGCGGGAGTTTTGTAGTTACGCAGTATTTT. The rearrangement links TRBV12-3 or TRBV12-4 to TRBJ2-3; 9 nucleotides match TRBD2. The J segment lost 8 bases and the V segment lost 4 bases, leaving 13 bases of the junction unmatched. The CDR3 extends over 16 amino acids.